This TCR beta chain was captured in a study of OX40 agonist ivuxolimab in advanced cancers. J lost 2 bases, V lost 2 bases, and 3 bases had no gene match. Germline values: CDR1 SGHRS, CDR2 YFSETQ. The CDR3 is 14 amino acids. Here immunoSEQ multiplex PCR was the method, and the copy in TCRdb shows in-frame clones only, minus some. Here the sample spans about 74,000 clones, roughly 80% being singletons. The chain uses TRBV5-1 and TRBJ2-7; TRBD1 matches 8 bases. The receptor's source is an adult with an advanced solid tumor such as melanoma, head and neck, liver or kidney cancer. The sequences come from CD4+ or CD8+ T cells sorted from blood, collected in a trial of the OX40 agonist ivuxolimab. The CDR3 DNA reads TGCGCCAGCAGCTTCGACAGGGGAACCTACGAGCAGTACTTC. It is translated as CASSFDRGTYEQYF.